Presented here are 17 T cell receptor beta chains from one specimen sequenced in a study of blood T cell repertoires in COVID-19 (dated by TCRdb to 2018 to 2021). The library relied on the immunoSEQ multiplex PCR assay. TCRdb provides this immuneACCESS table in a form limited to in-frame rearrangements. Some clones are lacking; in checked studies, under half of them reflect an unresolved V gene, and why the rest are absent is not known. The sample table records about 200,000 clones; 65% to 90% of these occur just once. The leading ten clones occupy around 5.5% of the sample. Sequences were obtained from PBMCs or T cells enriched from blood (not recorded which). The receptor source for this set is a woman aged 55-69 years with acute COVID-19.

The chain couples TRBV7-8 to TRBJ2-5, with D possibly TRBD1 on 5 matching bases. The V end lost 3 bases, the J end lost 5 bases, and 13 bases lay between the germline ends. The CDR3 runs 14 residues. CDR1 is SGHVS, CDR2 FQNEAQ, per germline. The DNA of the CDR3 is TGTGCCAGCAGCTTCGACCCCAGGGCTGAGACCCAGTACTTC. Residues: CASSFDPRAETQYF.

The chain couples TRBV19 to TRBJ2-1; 9 bases match TRBD1. Germline loops: CDR1 LNHDA, CDR2 SQIVND (reference sequence). The V segment lost 4 bases and the J segment 6 bases; nucleotides outside the gene matches: 7. The CDR3 sequence is 15 residues long. The CDR3 nucleotides read TGTGCCAGTAGTAATACCGGGACAGGGCGCAATGAGCAGTTCTTC. It is translated as CASSNTGTGRNEQFF.

This clone showed up just once. This chain connects TRBV4-3 to TRBJ2-1; D is unclear. Trimming removed 1 base at V and 9 bases at J, with 13 bases between. CDR3 length: 14 amino acids. Germline V gives CDR1 LGHNA, CDR2 YSLEER. CDR3 residues: CASSQVDVSGEQFF. The DNA for the CDR3 is TGCGCCAGCAGCCAAGTCGACGTCTCGGGTGAGCAGTTCTTC.

The count of this clone is one. The V call is TRBV4-3, the J call TRBJ1-1, with D tentatively TRBD1 (5 bases). This CDR3 contains 15 residues. Trimming took off 0 bases at V and 5 bases at J, with 13 bases between the two ends. Per germline, CDR1 LGHNA and CDR2 YSLEER. DNA of the CDR3: TGCGCCAGCAGCCAAGATGGGGGGACGTGGACTGAAGCTTTCTTT. Its translation: CASSQDGGTWTEAFF.

The count of this clone is one. This sequence joins TRBV7-9 and TRBJ1-6; weak D call: TRBD1 (5 bases). Per the germline V gene, CDR1 is SEHNR and CDR2 is FQNEAQ (reference sequence). The ends were cut back, 5 bases at V and 8 bases at J, with 10 bases in the middle. The CDR3 runs 13 residues. This CDR3 is CASSHLGDSPLHF. In nucleotides, the CDR3 is TGTGCCAGCAGCCACCTAGGGGATTCACCCCTCCACTTT.

J is TRBJ2-5 and V is TRBV18; no firm D call. The CDR3 is 13 amino acids. Germline-derived CDR1 and CDR2 are KGHSH and LQKENI. V was cut by 4 bases and J by 3 bases, with 9 bases left in between. The CDR3 DNA reads as TGTGCCAGCTCACGGAACAGAGAAGAGACCCAGTACTTC. This translates into CASSRNREETQYF. The variable domain in full, completed from reference TRBV18 and TRBJ2-5, reads NAGVMQNPRHLVRRRGQEARLRCSPMKGHSHVYWYRQLPEEGLKFMVYLQKENIIDESGMPKERFSAEFPKEGPSILRIQQVVRGDSAAYFCASSRNREETQYFGPGTRLLVL.

The chain recombines TRBV10-3 with TRBJ2-3; D is ambiguous. The CDR3 loop spans 14 amino acids. With 8 bases removed from V and 6 bases from J, the gap between germline ends came to 18 bases. Germline CDR1 is ENHRY and CDR2 is SYGVKD. CDR3 coding DNA: TGTGCCATCGCCTCGGCGGAGTATTCGGATACGCAGTATTTT. It encodes CAIASAEYSDTQYF.

The chain combines TRBV5-4 with TRBJ1-5; D gene unclear. Deletions cut 3 bases from V and 1 base from J, with 8 bases between. The germline CDR1 and CDR2 sequences are SGHNT and YYREEE (reference sequence). CDR3 length equals 14 residues. This CDR3 is CASSSRGSNQPQHF. The CDR3 coding sequence is TGTGCCAGCAGCTCCCGGGGAAGCAATCAGCCCCAGCATTTT.

The CDR3 region is CASSLGLTNQPQHF. The CDR3 DNA reads as TGTGCCAGCAGTCTGGGACTGACAAATCAGCCCCAGCATTTT. The V and J genes are TRBV28 and TRBJ1-5; TRBD1 is a possible D gene (5 bases). The CDR3 runs 14 residues. Germline values: CDR1 MDHEN, CDR2 SYDVKM. The V end was cut by 5 bases, the J end by 4 bases, with 12 bases between. Based on the CDR3 plus reference TRBV28 and TRBJ1-5, the full variable domain is DVKVTQSSRYLVKRTGEKVFLECVQDMDHENMFWYRQDPGLGLRLIYFSYDVKMKEKGDIPEGYSVSREKKERFSLILESASTNQTSMYLCASSLGLTNQPQHFGDGTRLSIL.

The V call is TRBV6-2 or TRBV6-3, the J call TRBJ2-7; D might be TRBD2 (5 bases). The CDR3 spans 13 residues. Germline CDR1 is MNHEY and CDR2 is SVGEGT. Trimming removed 5 bases from V and 0 bases from J, with 8 bases in between. CDR3 bases: TGTGCCAGCAGTAGAGGGCTCTCCTACGAGCAGTACGTC. It codes for CASSRGLSYEQYV.

The rearrangement joins TRBV27 to TRBJ2-7, with 10 bases aligning to TRBD1. CDR3 size: 14 residues. J lost 3 bases, V lost 6 bases, and 5 bases had no gene match. Germline CDR1 MNHEY, CDR2 SMNVEV (reference sequence). The chain's CDR3 is CASRTGTGDYEQYF. The CDR3 DNA reads as TGTGCCAGCAGAACCGGGACAGGGGACTACGAGCAGTACTTC.

The chain joins TRBV18 to TRBJ1-1, with TRBD1 matching over 9 bases. This CDR3 contains 14 residues. Germline CDR1 reads KGHSH; CDR2 reads LQKENI. V lost 3 bases and J lost 10; bases outside the gene matches: 9. As DNA, the CDR3 is TGTGCCAGCTCACCCTTCCGGGACAGGGTGTCAGCTTTCTTT. It is translated as CASSPFRDRVSAFF.

The CDR3 nucleotides read TGTGCCAGCAGCTACAAACTACAGGGTCTCCACGAGCAGTACTTC. Its protein product is CASSYKLQGLHEQYF. This sequence joins TRBV5-6 and TRBJ2-7; maybe TRBD1 (6 bases). V was trimmed by 3 bases and J by 5 bases, leaving 18 bases between them. CDR1 is SGHDT and CDR2 is YYEEEE in the germline V gene. There are 15 residues in the CDR3.

V is TRBV19 and J is TRBJ1-5; TRBD1 matches 10 bases. The CDR3 totals 14 residues. V dropped 9 bases and J dropped 5; count of bases not matched to a gene: 7. Germline CDR1 LNHDA, CDR2 SQIVND (reference sequence). The CDR3 spells CARGPGTGDQPQHF. The CDR3 bases are TGTGCCAGGGGGCCCGGGACAGGGGATCAGCCCCAGCATTTT.

The V and J genes are TRBV19 and TRBJ1-1; no reliable D call. There are 13 residues in the CDR3. Looked up from germline, CDR1 is LNHDA and CDR2 is SQIVND (reference sequence). Trimming cost V 1 base and J 7 bases, with 10 bases left between them. This CDR3 reads CASSIALGIEAFF. The CDR3 DNA sequence: TGTGCCAGTAGTATAGCCCTAGGTATTGAAGCTTTCTTT.

The V gene is TRBV6-5, the J gene TRBJ2-1; D ambiguous. Per the germline V gene, CDR1 is MNHEY and CDR2 is SVGAGI. The CDR3 covers 11 residues. Trimming removed 8 bases from V and 8 bases from J, with 10 bases in between. CDR3: CASLLGYEQFF. The CDR3 DNA sequence: TGTGCCAGCCTCCTCGGGTATGAGCAGTTCTTC.

V is TRBV6-2 or TRBV6-3 and J is TRBJ2-1, with D unresolved. Germline V lookup: CDR1 MNHEY, CDR2 SVGEGT. This CDR3 is 18 amino acids long. The germline V and J ends were trimmed by 0 bases and 6 bases, with 21 bases remaining between them. The CDR3 coding sequence is TGTGCCAGCAGTTACTCGAGGAGTCCCCCCTATCCTAGCAATGAGCAGTTCTTC. The encoded protein is CASSYSRSPPYPSNEQFF.